This TCR beta chain is drawn from a study of shared clonotypes between healthy human individuals. Trimming shortened V by 5 bases and J by 5 bases, and 16 bases separated the two germline ends. The CDR3 has 16 residues. Germline assignment: CDR1 SEHNR and CDR2 FQNEAQ (reference sequence). Sorted subsets were amplified in replicate PCRs using around 200 ng DNA, around 30,000 T cell genomes. In the original processing: Filtering differed since immunoSEQ provided only junctions, with no quality scores. Only in-frame clones appear in the TCRdb table, and some are missing; sequencing was by immunoSEQ multiplex PCR. V, J and clone size were drawn from that table, and D and trimming were deduced from the DNA. Of over 2 million clones listed, over 85% are singletons. CD45RO-negative cells were positively selected for CCR7, leaving out terminally differentiated effector memory CD45RA+ cells.

The chain uses TRBV7-9 and TRBJ1-6; D is undetermined. The sequencing sample was made of naive CD8+ T cells sorted from blood. This sequence originates from a man aged 18 to 29 in good health. CDR3 in amino acids: CASSDSVNKNNSPLHF. As DNA, the CDR3 is TGTGCCAGCAGCGATTCAGTTAATAAGAATAATTCACCCCTCCACTTT.